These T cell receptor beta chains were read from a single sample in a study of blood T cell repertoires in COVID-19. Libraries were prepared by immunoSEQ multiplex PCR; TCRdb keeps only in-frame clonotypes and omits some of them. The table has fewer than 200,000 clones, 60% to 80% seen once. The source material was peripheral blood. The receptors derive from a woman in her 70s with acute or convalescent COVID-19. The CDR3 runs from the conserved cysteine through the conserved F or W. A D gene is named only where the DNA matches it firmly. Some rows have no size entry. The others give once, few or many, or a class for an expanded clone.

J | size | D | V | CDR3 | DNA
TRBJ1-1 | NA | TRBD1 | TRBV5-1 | CASSSGQENTEAFF | TGCGCCAGCAGCTCGGGACAGGAGAACACTGAAGCTTTCTTT
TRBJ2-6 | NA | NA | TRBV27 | CASSIGQFASGANVLTF | TGTGCCAGCAGCATAGGACAGTTCGCCTCTGGGGCCAACGTCCTGACTTTC
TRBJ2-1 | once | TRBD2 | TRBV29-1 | CSTQRDAYNEQFF | TGCAGCACCCAGCGGGACGCCTACAATGAGCAGTTCTTC
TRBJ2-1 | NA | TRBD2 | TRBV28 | CATLWGGGINEQFF | TGTGCCACCCTTTGGGGCGGGGGAATAAATGAGCAGTTCTTC
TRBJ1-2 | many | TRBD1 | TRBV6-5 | CAGLDRFGGYTF | TGTGCCGGGTTGGACAGGTTCGGTGGCTACACCTTC
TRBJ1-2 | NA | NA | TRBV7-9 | CASSPGQGYGYTF | TGTGCCAGCAGTCCCGGGCAGGGCTATGGCTACACCTTC
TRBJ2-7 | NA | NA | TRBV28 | CASSSPSLEKYEQYF | TGTGCCAGCAGTTCCCCTTCACTAGAGAAGTACGAGCAGTACTTC
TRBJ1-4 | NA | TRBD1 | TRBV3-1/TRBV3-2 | CASSQAGQGFREKLFF | TGTGCCAGCAGCCAAGCGGGACAGGGCTTCCGGGAAAAACTGTTTTTT
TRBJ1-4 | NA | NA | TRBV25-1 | CASRGFANEKLFF | TGTGCCAGTAGGGGGTTTGCTAATGAAAAACTGTTTTTT
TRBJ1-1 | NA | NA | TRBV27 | CASSRGNTEAFF | TGTGCCAGCAGTCGGGGGAACACTGAAGCTTTCTTT
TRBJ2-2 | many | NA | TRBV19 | CASSPGQGNTGELFF | TGTGCCAGTAGTCCTGGGCAGGGGAACACCGGGGAGCTGTTTTTT
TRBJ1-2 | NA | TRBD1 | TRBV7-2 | CASSLVPGGMSNGYTF | TGTGCCAGCAGCTTAGTGCCAGGGGGCATGAGTAATGGCTACACCTTC
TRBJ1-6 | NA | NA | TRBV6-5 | CASTSDRTAPLHF | TGTGCCAGCACTAGCGACCGGACCGCGCCCCTCCACTTT
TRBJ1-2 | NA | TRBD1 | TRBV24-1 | CATSDMGQSYGYTF | TGTGCCACCAGTGATATGGGACAGAGCTATGGCTACACCTTC
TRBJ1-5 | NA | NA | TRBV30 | CAWRAFFF | TGTGCCTGGAGGGCCTTTTTTTTT
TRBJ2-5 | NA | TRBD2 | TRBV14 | CASSQELAGVETQYF | TGTGCCAGCAGCCAAGAACTAGCGGGAGTAGAGACCCAGTACTTC
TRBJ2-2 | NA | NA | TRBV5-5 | CASSLSVQRDTGELFF | TGTGCCAGCAGCTTGTCCGTACAACGGGACACCGGGGAGCTGTTTTTT
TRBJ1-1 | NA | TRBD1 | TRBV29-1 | CSVVQGAGTEAFF | TGCAGCGTCGTGCAGGGGGCTGGAACTGAAGCTTTCTTT
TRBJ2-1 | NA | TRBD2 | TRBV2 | CASSGASGSGNEQFF | TGTGCCAGCAGTGGCGCTAGCGGGAGTGGCAATGAGCAGTTCTTC
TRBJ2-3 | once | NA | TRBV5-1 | CASSLSGRPSTDTQYF | TGCGCCAGCAGCTTGTCTGGGAGGCCTAGCACAGATACGCAGTATTTT
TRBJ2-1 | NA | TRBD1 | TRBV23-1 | CASSPGLDRNEQFF | TGCGCCAGCAGTCCCGGACTGGACAGGAATGAGCAGTTCTTC
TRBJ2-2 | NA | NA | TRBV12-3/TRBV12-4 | CASSLVSAGELFF | TGTGCCAGCAGTTTAGTATCGGCCGGGGAGCTGTTTTTT
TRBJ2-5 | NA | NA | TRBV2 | CASSEEGRVGTQYF | TGTGCCAGCAGTGAAGAGGGCAGGGTCGGGACCCAGTACTTC
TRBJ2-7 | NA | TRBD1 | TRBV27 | CASSPHGTGKNYEQYF | TGTGCCAGCAGTCCGCATGGGACAGGGAAGAACTACGAGCAGTACTTC
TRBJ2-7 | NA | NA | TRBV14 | CASSPVVSVEQYF | TGTGCCAGCAGCCCGGTCGTTTCGGTCGAGCAGTACTTC
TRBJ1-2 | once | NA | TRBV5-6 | CASSLDVREQGYTF | TGTGCCAGCAGCTTGGATGTTCGGGAGCAAGGCTACACCTTC
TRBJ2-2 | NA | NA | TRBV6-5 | CASSWRGTTGELFF | TGTGCCAGCAGCTGGAGGGGAACCACCGGGGAGCTGTTTTTT
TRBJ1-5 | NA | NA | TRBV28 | CASSSRKGVGNNQPQHF | TGTGCCAGCAGTTCACGCAAGGGAGTAGGGAACAATCAGCCCCAGCATTTT
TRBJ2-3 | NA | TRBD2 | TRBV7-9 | CASSKLAGVPDTQYF | TGTGCCAGCAGCAAGCTAGCGGGAGTGCCAGATACGCAGTATTTT
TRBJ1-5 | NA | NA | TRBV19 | CASSSGGFSNQPQHF | TGTGCCAGTAGTTCGGGGGGCTTTAGCAATCAGCCCCAGCATTTT
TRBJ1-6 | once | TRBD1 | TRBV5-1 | CASSMGQGYSPLHF | TGCGCCAGCAGCATGGGACAGGGTTATTCACCCCTCCACTTT
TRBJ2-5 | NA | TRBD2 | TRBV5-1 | CASSSGGSETQYF | TGCGCCAGCAGCTCGGGAGGGTCAGAGACCCAGTACTTC